A selection of T cell receptor beta chains follows, all from one sample in a study of cytomegalovirus exposure and HLA in healthy donors. Assay used: immunoSEQ multiplex PCR; TCRdb lists only in-frame clones, some missing. The repertoire consists of 110,000 to 150,000 clones, with 60% to 80% occurring once and the leading ten covering about 3.1%. The specimen sequenced was PBMCs. These receptors were obtained from a middle-aged man in good health and CMV-seronegative. Both conserved end residues are trimmed from each CDR3. Fields, in order: CDR3 protein, V gene.

ASRVAGPSSYNEQF,TRBV28
ASSRPPGQGVNEQF,TRBV7-2
ASSFVGEAGTGELF,TRBV28
ASSSNNRGLGYT,TRBV27
ASSGGQLNTEAF,TRBV2
ASSLGPRGSTPAQY,TRBV7-9
ASSNWANFRDSPLH,TRBV19
ASSPRGQETQY,TRBV18
ASSLADRNYGYT,TRBV5-1
ASSLARQAHNEQF,TRBV5-1
AIRGEPANEKLF,TRBV19
ASSPTRGQGASGGTDTQY,TRBV9
ANTRQGQETQY,TRBV7-9
ASSEAGRAKF,TRBV6-1
ASSPRAPTSDTQY,TRBV9
ASSRGGSNTGELF,TRBV4-2
ASSPGGAHSGNTIY,TRBV5-1
ASSPPGLTGNTIY,TRBV28
ASSLAPSVQETQY,TRBV5-6
ASSEAVGPYGYT,TRBV6-1
ASSATSGATNTGELF,TRBV9
ASSVLTTTGWGPSYEQY,TRBV9
ASSLWAPGANVLT,TRBV7-6
ASSLSYTEAF,TRBV11-2
ASLGSKAKHTDTQY,TRBV6-7
ASSPDRAHTGELF,TRBV7-8
ASSFYQGAFETQY,TRBV5-1
ASSSPEGQGSGNTIY,TRBV11-2